Listed here are 22 T cell receptor beta chains from one sample, sequenced in a study of blood T cell repertoires in COVID-19. The protocol was immunoSEQ multiplex PCR, while the TCRdb copy is restricted to in-frame clones and leaves out a portion. The sample consists of about 100,000 clones, 84% of them appearing once. The sequencing sample was made of peripheral blood. Receptor source: a man aged 35-49 years with active or convalescent COVID-19.

The chain carries TRBV13 and TRBJ1-5; no clear D. The CDR3 is made up of 12 amino acids. V lost 5 bases, J lost 6 bases, and 8 bases lay in between. The V gene's germline CDR1 is PRHDT and CDR2 FYEKMQ (reference sequence). This CDR3 reads CASSVRGQPQHF. CDR3 in DNA: TGTGCCAGCAGCGTCCGGGGTCAGCCCCAGCATTTT. Full variable domain (outside the CDR3, taken from reference TRBV13 and TRBJ1-5): AAGVIQSPRHLIKEKRETATLKCYPIPRHDTVYWYQQGPGQDPQFLISFYEKMQSDKGSIPDRFSAQQFSDYHSELNMSSLELGDSALYFCASSVRGQPQHFGDGTRLSIL.

The chain couples TRBV27 to TRBJ2-7; 9 bases are shared with TRBD1. Germline V gene data show CDR1 as MNHEY and CDR2 as SMNVEV (reference sequence). The CDR3 totals 13 residues. The V segment lost 6 bases and the J segment 4 bases; nucleotides outside the gene matches: 4. CDR3 amino acids: CASRGTGRYEQYF. The CDR3 DNA reads as TGTGCCAGCAGGGGGACAGGGAGGTACGAGCAGTACTTC.

The CDR3 reads CASSPAGITPEQYF. The DNA for the CDR3 is TGTGCCAGCAGCCCCGCCGGGATCACCCCCGAGCAGTACTTC. The chain combines TRBV7-2 with TRBJ2-7; maybe TRBD2 (5 bases). This CDR3 has 14 amino acids. Looked up from germline, CDR1 is SGHTA and CDR2 is FQGNSA. Trimming shortened V by 5 bases and J by 6 bases, and 17 bases separated the two germline ends.

J is TRBJ2-7 and V is TRBV7-9, with 13 nucleotides matching TRBD2. CDR3 size: 15 residues. Germline-derived CDR1 and CDR2 are SEHNR and FQNEAQ (reference sequence). J gave up 4 bases and V 5 bases, and 5 bases lay outside the gene matches. CDR3: CASSLTSGGEYEQYF. The CDR3 nucleotides are TGTGCCAGCAGCCTAACTAGCGGGGGGGAATACGAGCAGTACTTC.

V is TRBV4-2 and J is TRBJ1-3, with D unresolved. From germline, CDR1 is LGHNA and CDR2 YNFKEQ. The V gene lost 0 bases and the J gene lost 0 bases, with 9 bases spanning the gap. The CDR3 contains 16 residues. CDR3: CASSQDEQASGNTIYF. Here the CDR3 DNA reads TGTGCCAGCAGCCAAGATGAGCAGGCCTCTGGAAACACCATATATTTT.

The chain carries TRBV3-1 (or the pseudogene TRBV3-2) and TRBJ2-6, with a possible D match to TRBD1 (5 bases). CDR1 and CDR2 (germline): LGHDT, YNNKEL (reference sequence). The CDR3 consists of 15 residues. Deletions cut 4 bases from V and 0 bases from J, with 7 bases between. DNA of the CDR3: TGTGCCAGCAGCCCCGACAGCTCTGGGGCCAACGTCCTGACTTTC. Its protein is CASSPDSSGANVLTF.

V usage is TRBV4-1 and J usage is TRBJ1-1, with 7 bases matching TRBD1. J gave up 11 bases and V 0 bases, and 9 bases lay outside the gene matches. The length of the CDR3 is 14 residues. The germline V gene has CDR1 MGHRA and CDR2 YSYEKL. CDR3 amino acids: CASSQDRGRGLAFF. CDR3 nucleotides: TGCGCCAGCAGCCAAGATCGAGGAAGGGGGCTCGCTTTCTTT.

The rearrangement uses TRBV3-1 (or the pseudogene TRBV3-2) and TRBJ1-1, with 8 bases lining up with TRBD1. After removal of 3 bases from V and 8 bases from J, the junction contained 2 bases not matched to a gene. Germline V CDR1 and CDR2: LGHDT, YNNKEL (reference sequence). The CDR3 contains 12 residues. The CDR3 DNA is TGTGCCAGCAGCCAGAGGACAGGGGAAGCTTTCTTT. Amino acids: CASSQRTGEAFF.

This chain joins TRBV6-5 and TRBJ2-6; weak D call: TRBD2 (7 bases). The germline CDR1 and CDR2 sequences are MNHEY and SVGAGI. The V end was cut by 9 bases, the J end by 11 bases, with 17 bases between. The CDR3 totals 13 residues. The CDR3 DNA reads TGTGCCAGTCGTACTAGGGGGGGTCACGTCCTGACTTTC. It encodes CASRTRGGHVLTF.

The chain uses TRBV6-5 and TRBJ1-1; 9 nucleotides line up with TRBD1. The germline V gene has CDR1 MNHEY and CDR2 SVGAGI. Trimming at V came to 5 bases and at J to 11 bases, leaving 6 bases not matched to a gene. The CDR3 extends over 12 amino acids. CDR3 nucleotides: TGTGCCAGCAGTCATGGACAGGGGATTGCTTTCTTT. This codes for CASSHGQGIAFF.

DNA of the CDR3: TGTGCCAGCAGTGACGGACTAGTGACAGATACGCAGTATTTT. Its translation: CASSDGLVTDTQYF. The chain is built from TRBV6-1 and TRBJ2-3; TRBD2 agrees at 7 bases. The J segment lost 3 bases and the V segment lost 3 bases, leaving 3 bases of the junction unmatched. In germline, CDR1 is MNHNS, CDR2 SASEGT. The CDR3 loop spans 14 amino acids.

This clone was observed a handful of times. The CDR3: CASRLSLDRGGPEGYTF. CDR3 sequence (DNA): TGCGCCAGCCGCCTAAGTTTGGACAGGGGAGGCCCTGAAGGCTACACCTTC. This sequence joins TRBV5-1 and TRBJ1-2; 9 positions agree with TRBD1. After removal of 7 bases from V and 8 bases from J, the junction contained 21 bases not matched to a gene. Looked up from germline, CDR1 is SGHRS and CDR2 is YFSETQ. CDR3 size: 17 residues.

The genes are TRBV6-5 and TRBJ1-4; a weak D match, TRBD1 (5 bases). The CDR3 spans 14 residues. In germline, CDR1 is MNHEY, CDR2 SVGAGI. With 7 bases removed from V and 10 bases from J, the gap between germline ends came to 19 bases. Here the CDR3 reads CASTPGGRVGKLFF. CDR3 coding DNA: TGTGCCAGCACGCCCGGGGGGAGGGTCGGAAAACTGTTTTTT.

V and J are TRBV9 and TRBJ2-2; 7 bases are a match to TRBD2. CDR3 length equals 12 residues. Germline CDR1 reads SGDLS; CDR2 reads YYNGEE. The trim removed 6 bases at V and 6 bases at J, leaving 2 bases unmatched. In DNA form, the CDR3 reads TGTGCCAGCAATAGCGGGTCCGGGGAGCTGTTTTTT. It yields the protein CASNSGSGELFF.

The rearrangement links TRBV9 to TRBJ2-5, with TRBD1 identical over 7 bases. Trimming removed 4 bases from V and 1 base from J; junction bases left unmatched: 7. The CDR3 loop spans 15 amino acids. Germline V gives CDR1 SGDLS, CDR2 YYNGEE. This CDR3 is CASSLAQGIQETQYF. DNA for the CDR3: TGTGCCAGCAGCCTAGCACAGGGGATCCAAGAGACCCAGTACTTC.

The V gene is TRBV29-1, the J gene TRBJ1-1; D call uncertain. The CDR3 contains 10 residues. V was clipped by 7 bases and J by 4 bases, with 7 bases between them. The V gene's germline CDR1 is SQVTM and CDR2 ANQGSEA. The CDR3 is CSAVRTEAFF. CDR3 nucleotide sequence: TGCAGCGCGGTGCGCACTGAAGCTTTCTTT. The entire variable domain, with the rest obtained from reference TRBV29-1 and TRBJ1-1, is as follows: SAVISQKPSRDICQRGTSLTIQCQVDSQVTMMFWYRQQPGQSLTLIATANQGSEATYESGFVIDKFPISRPNLTFSTLTVSNMSPEDSSIYLCSAVRTEAFFGQGTRLTVV.

The chain is built from TRBV2 and TRBJ1-4; a possible D gene is TRBD1 (5 bases). V lost 5 bases, J lost 8 bases, and 15 bases lay in between. CDR3 length: 14 residues. Germline values: CDR1 SNHLY, CDR2 FYNNEI. CDR3 DNA: TGTGCCAGCAGTTATCAAGGGGCTGGGGAAAAACTGTTTTTT. This gives the protein CASSYQGAGEKLFF.

This sequence joins TRBV7-2 and TRBJ1-4, with D maybe TRBD1 (6 bases). Germline loops: CDR1 SGHTA, CDR2 FQGNSA. The length of the CDR3 is 15 residues. With 5 bases removed from V and 2 bases from J, the gap between germline ends came to 12 bases. The CDR3 DNA sequence: TGTGCCAGCAGCCGGAGAACAGGGACTAATGAAAAACTGTTTTTT. Translation: CASSRRTGTNEKLFF.

The chain combines TRBV5-6 with TRBJ1-5, with a weak D call TRBD1 (5 bases). Between the trimmed V and J ends, which lost 1 base and 1 base, there was a span of 6 bases. Germline loops: CDR1 SGHDT, CDR2 YYEEEE. This CDR3 spans 14 amino acids. This chain's CDR3 is CASSLWGSNQPQHF. In DNA form, the CDR3 reads TGTGCCAGCAGCTTGTGGGGCAGCAATCAGCCCCAGCATTTT.

V usage is TRBV25-1 and J usage is TRBJ2-7, with D hard to call. Between the trimmed V and J ends, which lost 1 base and 0 bases, there was a span of 10 bases. Germline lookup yields CDR1 MGHDK and CDR2 SYGVNS. The CDR3 consists of 15 residues. CDR3 loop: CASSECVIISYEQYF. The CDR3 coding sequence is TGTGCCAGCAGTGAATGCGTGATCATCTCCTACGAGCAGTACTTC.

This chain joins TRBV30 and TRBJ1-1; D is unclear. CDR1 GTSNPN and CDR2 SVGIG come from the germline V gene (reference sequence). The CDR3 contains 12 residues. V dropped 5 bases and J dropped 0 bases, with 7 bases sitting between them. The CDR3 sequence is CAWAKMNTEAFF. CDR3 in DNA: TGTGCCTGGGCAAAAATGAACACTGAAGCTTTCTTT.

This rearrangement joins TRBV7-9 to TRBJ1-4; possibly TRBD1 for D (6 bases). V lost 3 bases to trimming and J lost 1 base, with 9 bases between them. This CDR3 has 15 amino acids. CDR1 is SEHNR, CDR2 FQNEAQ, per germline (reference sequence). The CDR3 here is CASSLDRKTNEKLFF. The CDR3 bases are TGTGCCAGCAGCTTGGACAGAAAAACTAATGAAAAACTGTTTTTT.